The T cell receptor beta chain described here comes from a study of T-cell reconstitution after alpha-beta-depleted transplantation in children. This clonotype was detected only a few times. V was shortened by 2 bases and J by 5 bases, with 19 bases between the two germline ends. CDR1 is SGHRS, CDR2 YFSETQ, per germline. This CDR3 is 16 amino acids long. A library of TCRbeta sequences, prepared with unique molecular identifiers, was generated. TCRdb re-called the PCR reads through MiXCR, storing one row per CDR3 protein. The table includes a few hundred thousand distinct CDR3 sequences, over 8% detected once.

This chain uses TRBV5-1 with TRBJ2-5, with D perhaps TRBD2 (5 bases). The source is a human donor who donated a stem cell graft to a child with SCID. The sample in question was PBMCs from the stem cell graft donor, obtained from the stem cell graft. The CDR3 region is CASSFGAVWDRETQYF. The CDR3 DNA follows: TGCGCCAGCAGCTTTGGAGCGGTTTGGGATCGGGAGACCCAGTACTTC.